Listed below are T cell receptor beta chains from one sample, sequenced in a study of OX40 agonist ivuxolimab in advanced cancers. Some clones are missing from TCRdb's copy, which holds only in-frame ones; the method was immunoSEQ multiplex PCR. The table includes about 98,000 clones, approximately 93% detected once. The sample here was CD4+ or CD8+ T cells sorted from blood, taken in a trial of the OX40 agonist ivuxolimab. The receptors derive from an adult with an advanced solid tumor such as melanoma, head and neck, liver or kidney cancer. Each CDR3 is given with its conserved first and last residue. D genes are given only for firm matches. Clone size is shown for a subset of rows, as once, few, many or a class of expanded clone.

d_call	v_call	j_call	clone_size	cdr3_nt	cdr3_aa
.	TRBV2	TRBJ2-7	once	TGTGCCAGCACAAGGACAGACTTTTACGAGCAGTACTTC	CASTRTDFYEQYF
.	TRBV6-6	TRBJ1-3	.	TGTGCCACCAGTAGCTCTGGAAACACCATATATTTT	CATSSSGNTIYF
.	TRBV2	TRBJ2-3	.	TGTGCCAGCAGTGAAGCGGGTGCAGATACGCAGTATTTT	CASSEAGADTQYF
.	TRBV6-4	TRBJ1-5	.	TGTGCCAGCAGTGAGCCGCAAAGGCATCAGCCCCAGCATTTT	CASSEPQRHQPQHF
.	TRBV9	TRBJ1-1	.	TGTGCCAGCAGCGTCAATACGTGGAACACTGAAGCTTTCTTT	CASSVNTWNTEAFF
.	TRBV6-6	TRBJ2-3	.	TGTGCCAGCAGTCAAAACACAGATACGCAGTATTTT	CASSQNTDTQYF
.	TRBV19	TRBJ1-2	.	TGTGCCAGTAGTATTAACAGGGTGGCGGACTATGGCTACACCTTC	CASSINRVADYGYTF
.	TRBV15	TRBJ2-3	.	TGTGCCACCAGCAGAGATCAAGCGACGGAGTGGGGAGATACGCAGTATTTT	CATSRDQATEWGDTQYF
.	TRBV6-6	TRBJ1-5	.	TGTGCCAGCAGTTACACCGGGCCGGGTCAGCCCCAGCATTTT	CASSYTGPGQPQHF
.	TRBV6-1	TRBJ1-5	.	TGTGCCAGCAGTGAAGAACGGGGGATACAGCCCCAGCATTTT	CASSEERGIQPQHF
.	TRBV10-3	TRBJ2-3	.	TGTGCCATCAGTGACAGAAGCACAGATACGCAGTATTTT	CAISDRSTDTQYF
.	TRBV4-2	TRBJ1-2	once	TGTGCCAGCAGCCAAGAGAGCGGTTGGGACTATGGCTACACCTTC	CASSQESGWDYGYTF
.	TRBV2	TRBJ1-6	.	TGTGCCAGCAGTGCACCAGGTACCGGTTCACCCCTCCACTTT	CASSAPGTGSPLHF
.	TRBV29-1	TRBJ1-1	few	TGCAGCGTTGGTCCGGACGCCAGTCTCGCTGAAGCTTTCTTT	CSVGPDASLAEAFF
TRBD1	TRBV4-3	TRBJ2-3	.	TGCGCCAGCAGCCAAGAGTTCCGACAGGGCGGGGATACGCAGTATTTT	CASSQEFRQGGDTQYF
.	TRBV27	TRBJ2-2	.	TGTGCCAGCAGTTTGTTCAGGAACAAGAACACCGGGGAGCTGTTTTTT	CASSLFRNKNTGELFF
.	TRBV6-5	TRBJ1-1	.	TGTGCCAGCAGTTTGGCCCGGGACTATGGGACTGAAGCTTTCTTT	CASSLARDYGTEAFF
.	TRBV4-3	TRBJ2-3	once	TGCGCCAGCAGCCAAAGGGCCCGACAGCCCGCCACAGATACGCAGTATTTT	CASSQRARQPATDTQYF
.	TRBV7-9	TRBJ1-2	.	TGTGCCAGCAGCACAGGGAACTATGGCTACACCTTC	CASSTGNYGYTF
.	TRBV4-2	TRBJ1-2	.	TGTGCCAGCAGCCAGGGTGTCAGGTATGGCTACACCTTC	CASSQGVRYGYTF
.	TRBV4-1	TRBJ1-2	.	TGCGCCAGCAGCCGTGGGGAGCTCACTAACTATGGCTACACCTTC	CASSRGELTNYGYTF
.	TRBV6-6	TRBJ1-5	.	TGTGCCAGTGATCGGGGAGAGGAGCAGCCCCAGCATTTT	CASDRGEEQPQHF
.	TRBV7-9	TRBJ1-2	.	TGTGCCAGCAGCTTAGGACAGGCTATCTATGGCTACACCTTC	CASSLGQAIYGYTF
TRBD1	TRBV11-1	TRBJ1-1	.	TGTGCCAGCAGCTTGGCAGGGGGCACTGAAGCTTTCTTT	CASSLAGGTEAFF
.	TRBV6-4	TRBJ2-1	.	TGTGCCAGCAGTGAGCAGGGAGACAAGCAGTTCTTC	CASSEQGDKQFF
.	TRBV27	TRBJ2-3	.	TGTGCCAGCAGTTTAGTGGTGCCCCCAGATACGCAGTATTTT	CASSLVVPPDTQYF
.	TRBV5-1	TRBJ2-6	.	TGCGCCAGCAGCTTGAGTGTCTCTGGGGCCAACGTCCTGACTTTC	CASSLSVSGANVLTF
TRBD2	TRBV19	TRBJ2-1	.	TGTGCCAGTATTTTATTAGATGGCGGGAGCTCCTACAATGAGCAGTTCTTC	CASILLDGGSSYNEQFF
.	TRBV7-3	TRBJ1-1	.	TGTGCCAGCAGCTTAACAGCCCAGGGTAACATAGCTAGCGGTGAAGCTTTCTTT	CASSLTAQGNIASGEAFF
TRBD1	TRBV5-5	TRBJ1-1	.	TGTGCCAGCAGCCTCCCGGACAGGGTGGCTGAAGCTTTCTTT	CASSLPDRVAEAFF
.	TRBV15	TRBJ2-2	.	TGTGCCACCAGCAGAGTGACTAGTAGGACCGGGGAGCTGTTTTTT	CATSRVTSRTGELFF
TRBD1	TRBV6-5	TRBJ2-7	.	TGTGCCAGCAGTGACAGGGGGCGCTTCTACGAGCAGTACTTC	CASSDRGRFYEQYF
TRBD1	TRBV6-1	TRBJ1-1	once	TGTGCCAGCAGTGTGGACAGGCCCTTTAGCACTGAAGCTTTCTTT	CASSVDRPFSTEAFF
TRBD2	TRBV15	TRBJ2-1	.	TGTGCCACCAGTTTTAGCGGGAGGGAGTTCAATGAGCAGTTCTTC	CATSFSGREFNEQFF
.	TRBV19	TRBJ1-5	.	TGTGCCAGTAGTATAATTCGGGGCAGCTCTCAGCCCCAGCATTTT	CASSIIRGSSQPQHF
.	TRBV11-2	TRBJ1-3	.	TGTGCCAGCAGCGCGCAAGGGTCGGGAAACACCATATATTTT	CASSAQGSGNTIYF
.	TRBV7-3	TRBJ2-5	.	TGTGCCAGCAGCCAGCTTAATTCAGAGACCCAGTACTTC	CASSQLNSETQYF
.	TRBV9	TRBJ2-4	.	TGTGCCAGCAGCGTAGCGGGTGAAAACATTCAGTACTTC	CASSVAGENIQYF
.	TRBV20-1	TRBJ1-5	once	TGCAGTGCTAAGGGCAATCAGCCCCAGCATTTT	CSAKGNQPQHF
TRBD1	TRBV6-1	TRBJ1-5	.	TGTGCCACCACTACAACAGGGGAGGGCAATCAGCCCCAGCATTTT	CATTTTGEGNQPQHF
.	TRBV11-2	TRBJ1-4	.	TGTGCCAGCAGCTCCCCCTGGGTCGATGGTGAAAAACTGTTTTTT	CASSSPWVDGEKLFF
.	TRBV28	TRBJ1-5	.	TGTGCCAGCAGTTCGACCGGGCGAGTGAATCAGCCCCAGCATTTT	CASSSTGRVNQPQHF
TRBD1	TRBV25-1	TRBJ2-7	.	TGTGCCAGCAGTTTAGGGGGGACAGGGGGCAACGAGCAGTACTTC	CASSLGGTGGNEQYF
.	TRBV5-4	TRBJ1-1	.	TGTGCCAGCAGCTTCGGTGGGGTTACGAACACTGAAGCTTTCTTT	CASSFGGVTNTEAFF
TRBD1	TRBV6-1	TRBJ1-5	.	TGTGCCAGCAGCCGGGACAGTCATAGCAATCAGCCCCAGCATTTT	CASSRDSHSNQPQHF
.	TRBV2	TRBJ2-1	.	TGTGCCAGCAGTGAACTGGGTTGGGGGGATGAGCAGTTCTTC	CASSELGWGDEQFF
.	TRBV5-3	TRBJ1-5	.	TGTGCCAGAAGCTTGGGGGGGCCCGACTCTTATAGCAATCAGCCCCAGCATTTT	CARSLGGPDSYSNQPQHF
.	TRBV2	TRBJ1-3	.	TGTGCCAGCAGCGTTTACGGGTCTGGCTCTGGAAACACCATATATTTT	CASSVYGSGSGNTIYF
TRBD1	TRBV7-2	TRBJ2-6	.	TGTGCCAGCAGCTGGGACAGCTCTGGGGCCAACGTCCTGACTTTC	CASSWDSSGANVLTF
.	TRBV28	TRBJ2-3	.	TGTGCCAGCACTCGCTTTCGAGGGCCTCTCACAGATACGCAGTATTTT	CASTRFRGPLTDTQYF
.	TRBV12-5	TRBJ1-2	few	TGTGCTAGTGGTTTCGACGCTCGGGCGTCCGAGGGCTACACCTTC	CASGFDARASEGYTF
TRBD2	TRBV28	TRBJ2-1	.	TGTGCCAGCAGCCCCCCGCCGGGCCGGGGGGTTGGTAATGAGCAGTTCTTC	CASSPPPGRGVGNEQFF